What follows describes a single TCR beta chain. Its antigen is not identified. The CDR3 runs 12 residues. CDR1 and CDR2 from the germline V gene are DFQATT and SNEGSKA (reference sequence). This sample was included in a study of blood T cells in healthy people across ages. Study as a whole: Every two T cells gave about one barcoded beta molecule via template switching.

Study results and limitations: TCR beta diversity tracked closely with naive T cell percentage. Diversity estimates drawn from one million T cells were deemed underestimates.

The use of a sample-barcoded 5' primer and a J-beta primer mix characterized a second PCR of about 6 to 12 cycles. Each cDNA molecule, via a template-switch adaptor with 12 random nucleotides, was tagged. From the 5' RACE reads, TCRdb called clonotypes with MiXCR, one entry per CDR3 protein. The repertoire holds some 550,000 distinct CDR3 sequences, with 45% to 55% as singletons. The receptor was isolated from a man at least 80 years old in good health. The sequencing input was blood. V gene TRBV20-1 combines with J gene TRBJ2-7; TRBD2 agrees at 9 bases. CDR3 loop: CTASGASYEQYF. Written as DNA, the CDR3 is TGCACCGCTAGCGGGGCCTCCTACGAGCAGTACTTC.